Sequencing of this TCR beta chain was carried out in a study of brain T cells in children with intractable seizures. Sequencing used immunoSEQ multiplex PCR; TCRdb keeps in-frame clones, though not all of them. The table includes approximately 330,000 clones, roughly 93% detected once. Time point reported: blood from clinic visit 5 months post-surgery; TSC patient then seizure free. CDR1 is SEHNR, CDR2 FQNEAQ, per germline (reference sequence). V was trimmed by 5 bases and J by 6 bases, leaving 8 bases between them. The CDR3 has 11 residues. To note about this clone: The antigen is not known.

Findings and caveats of the study: Viral specificity was inferred only from CDR3 similarity; HCMV serostatus was unknown.

V usage is TRBV7-9 and J usage is TRBJ2-7; no definite D call. This sample comprised peripheral blood, obtained approximately 5 months after surgery. The source of this sequence is a boy less than two years old with tuberous sclerosis and intractable seizures. The CDR3 sequence: CASSLQSEQYF. Written as DNA, the CDR3 is TGTGCCAGCAGCCTTCAGAGCGAGCAGTACTTC.